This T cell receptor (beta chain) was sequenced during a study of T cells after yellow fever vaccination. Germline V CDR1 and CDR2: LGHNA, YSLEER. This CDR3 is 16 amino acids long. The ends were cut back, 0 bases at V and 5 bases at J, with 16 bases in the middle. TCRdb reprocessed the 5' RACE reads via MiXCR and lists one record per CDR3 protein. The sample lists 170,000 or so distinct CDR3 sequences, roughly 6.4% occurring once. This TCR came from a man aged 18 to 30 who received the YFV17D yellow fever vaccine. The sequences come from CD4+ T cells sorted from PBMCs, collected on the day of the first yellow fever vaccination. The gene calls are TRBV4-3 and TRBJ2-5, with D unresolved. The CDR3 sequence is CASSQDMYAGSETQYF. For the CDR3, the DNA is TGCGCCAGCAGCCAAGATATGTACGCAGGTTCGGAGACCCAGTACTTC.